The rows below give T cell receptor beta chains drawn from one sample of a study of beta chain features in type 1 diabetes. Sequencing used immunoSEQ multiplex PCR; TCRdb keeps in-frame clones, though not all of them. This sample yields 200,000 to 300,000 clones, of which under 70% are seen a single time; almost 0.055% belongs to the top ten. The sample was naive CD4+ T cells from blood. The receptors here all came from a man aged 25 to 45 in good health. Both conserved end residues are part of each CDR3. Each record gives: J gene, V gene, D gene, clone size, CDR3 DNA, CDR3 protein. The D gene is left open where the match is weak. Not every row has a clone size; where given, it reads once, few, many or a size class.

J: TRBJ1-1; V: TRBV30; D: .; size: .; DNA: TGTGCCTGGAGTCCGGAGGACACTGAAGCTTTCTTT; CDR3: CAWSPEDTEAFF
J: TRBJ2-5; V: TRBV10-3; D: .; size: .; DNA: TGTGCCATCAGTGCAGTCGGACAAGAGACCCAGTACTTC; CDR3: CAISAVGQETQYF
J: TRBJ2-5; V: TRBV20-1; D: .; size: .; DNA: TGCAGTGCTATATCGCTAGAGACCCAGTACTTC; CDR3: CSAISLETQYF
J: TRBJ2-1; V: TRBV9; D: .; size: few; DNA: TGTGCCAGCAGCGTTACCTACAAGTACAATGAGCAGTTCTTC; CDR3: CASSVTYKYNEQFF
J: TRBJ2-3; V: TRBV7-9; D: TRBD2; size: few; DNA: TGTGCCAGCAGCTCCACTAGCGGAGGGCCCAGAGGAACAGATACGCAGTATTTT; CDR3: CASSSTSGGPRGTDTQYF
J: TRBJ2-7; V: TRBV7-2; D: .; size: few; DNA: TGTGCCAGCAGCGCCCGGGTACTAGCCAACGAGCAGTACTTC; CDR3: CASSARVLANEQYF
J: TRBJ1-2; V: TRBV30; D: .; size: .; DNA: TGTGCCTGGAGTAGGCCCTCCCTTAACTATGGCTACACCTTC; CDR3: CAWSRPSLNYGYTF
J: TRBJ2-7; V: TRBV2; D: TRBD1; size: .; DNA: TGTGCCAGCAGTGAAACGCGGGACAGGATTGACGAGCAGTACTTC; CDR3: CASSETRDRIDEQYF
J: TRBJ2-3; V: TRBV30; D: TRBD2; size: .; DNA: TGTGCCTGGAGTGTCAGCGGGGGGGCAGATACGCAGTATTTT; CDR3: CAWSVSGGADTQYF
J: TRBJ1-2; V: TRBV14; D: .; size: .; DNA: TGTGCCAGCAGCCTAGGGACTGGCGGCTACACCTTC; CDR3: CASSLGTGGYTF
J: TRBJ2-3; V: TRBV7-2; D: .; size: .; DNA: TGTGCCAGCAGCCCTCGCACAGATACGCAGTATTTT; CDR3: CASSPRTDTQYF
J: TRBJ2-3; V: TRBV7-9; D: .; size: .; DNA: TGTGCCAGCAGCTTAGCGGGGACTAGCACAGATACGCAGTATTTT; CDR3: CASSLAGTSTDTQYF
J: TRBJ1-3; V: TRBV29-1; D: TRBD1; size: .; DNA: TGCAGCGTCCTGCCCGGCGGGACAGGGGCTGGAAACACCATATATTTT; CDR3: CSVLPGGTGAGNTIYF
J: TRBJ2-5; V: TRBV25-1; D: .; size: .; DNA: TGTGCCAGCAGTAGGAGCGGAGGGGGAGAGACCCAGTACTTC; CDR3: CASSRSGGGETQYF
J: TRBJ1-2; V: TRBV29-1; D: .; size: few; DNA: TGCAGCGTTGGGGATGGCTACACCTTC; CDR3: CSVGDGYTF
J: TRBJ1-1; V: TRBV5-6; D: .; size: .; DNA: TGTGCCAGCAGCTTGCTGAGGGACATACCTGAAGCTTTCTTT; CDR3: CASSLLRDIPEAFF
J: TRBJ2-1; V: TRBV29-1; D: .; size: few; DNA: TGCAGCGTTGTACTCCGGGTTTACAATGAGCAGTTCTTC; CDR3: CSVVLRVYNEQFF
J: TRBJ2-3; V: TRBV30; D: .; size: few; DNA: TGTGCCTGGAGGTCAGGACGGCCTGGCGGTACGCAGTATTTT; CDR3: CAWRSGRPGGTQYF
J: TRBJ2-3; V: TRBV30; D: .; size: few; DNA: TGTGCCTGGAGTCGGCTAGCCCAAGATACGCAGTATTTT; CDR3: CAWSRLAQDTQYF
J: TRBJ2-7; V: TRBV5-6; D: .; size: .; DNA: TGTGCCAGCAGCTTGGTATCAGCTAGAACCTACGAGCAGTACTTC; CDR3: CASSLVSARTYEQYF
J: TRBJ2-7; V: TRBV29-1; D: .; size: .; DNA: TGCAGCGTATGTTTGGGAGCCTACGAGCAGTACTTC; CDR3: CSVCLGAYEQYF
J: TRBJ2-7; V: TRBV29-1; D: TRBD2; size: .; DNA: TGCAGCGTTGTATCTAGCGGGAGCGCCTACGAGCAGTACTTC; CDR3: CSVVSSGSAYEQYF
J: TRBJ2-1; V: TRBV29-1; D: .; size: few; DNA: TGCAGCAAGGGGGGTCCCTACAATGAGCAGTTCTTC; CDR3: CSKGGPYNEQFF
J: TRBJ2-7; V: TRBV2; D: .; size: .; DNA: TGTGCCAGCAGTGAGGAGTACGAGCAGTACTTC; CDR3: CASSEEYEQYF
J: TRBJ2-3; V: TRBV7-8; D: .; size: .; DNA: TGTGCCAGCAGCTTAATGCGCGGAGCGGCAGATACGCAGTATTTT; CDR3: CASSLMRGAADTQYF
J: TRBJ1-1; V: TRBV30; D: .; size: .; DNA: TGTGCCTGGAGCTTAATGAACACTGAAGCTTTCTTT; CDR3: CAWSLMNTEAFF
J: TRBJ2-5; V: TRBV5-1; D: .; size: .; DNA: TGCGCCAGCAGCTTGAACCAAGAGACCCAGTACTTC; CDR3: CASSLNQETQYF
J: TRBJ1-2; V: TRBV28; D: .; size: .; DNA: TGTGCCAGCAGTGGAGCGGAGGCGGGCCGAAGAGGCTACACCTTC; CDR3: CASSGAEAGRRGYTF
J: TRBJ2-2; V: TRBV11-2; D: .; size: .; DNA: TGTGCCAGCAGACATGGATACAGAAACACCGGGGAGCTGTTTTTT; CDR3: CASRHGYRNTGELFF